The source of this TCR beta chain is a study of cytomegalovirus exposure and HLA in healthy donors. This PCR relied on a set of 60 Vbeta primers and 13 Jbeta primers. Here immunoSEQ multiplex PCR was the method, and the copy in TCRdb shows in-frame clones only, minus some. The top ten clones hold 0.55% to 0.75% of a sample with about 200,000 clones, less than 85% of them seen once. V shed 10 bases, J shed 4 bases, and the junction held 4 bases outside the gene matches. Germline values: CDR1 ENHRY, CDR2 SYGVKD. The CDR3 covers 13 residues. Overall study findings and caveats: Information on immune exposure was restricted to one variable (CMV serostatus).

About this clone itself: Its specificity is not known.

What was sequenced was PBMCs. This TCR derives from a man between 18 and 29 years old in good health and CMV-seronegative. V and J are TRBV10-3 and TRBJ2-7; 13 nucleotides align to TRBD2. Here the CDR3 reads CATGLAGEYEQYF. CDR3 in DNA: TGTGCCACCGGACTAGCGGGAGAATACGAGCAGTACTTC.